This TCR beta chain derives from a study of T cell responses to AZD1222 COVID-19 vaccine. Findings and caveats of the study: Unmutated regions of variants are reportedly targeted by nearly half of spike-specific TCRs. There were mostly white British donors and more females than males, and clonal diversity was possibly underestimated.

Data came from immunoSEQ multiplex PCR; TCRdb stores just in-frame clones and leaves some out. Seen here are 150,000 or so clones, 93% observed once, and the top ten hold 5% to 6.5%. For this clone: The antigen remains unidentified.

The CDR3 runs 12 residues. Germline-derived CDR1 and CDR2 are MDHEN and SYDVKM. Losses at the gene ends were 3 bases for V and 7 bases for J; bases not matched to a gene: 1. The TCR originated in an adult in good health. J is TRBJ2-7 and V is TRBV28; 9 nucleotides agree with TRBD2. This material consisted of peripheral blood, taken on day 0 of AZD1222 vaccination. CDR3: CASSFLAGEQYF. In DNA, the CDR3 is TGTGCCAGCAGTTTTCTAGCGGGGGAGCAGTACTTC. The full variable domain, in which reference TRBV28 and TRBJ2-7 provide the parts outside the CDR3, is DVKVTQSSRYLVKRTGEKVFLECVQDMDHENMFWYRQDPGLGLRLIYFSYDVKMKEKGDIPEGYSVSREKKERFSLILESASTNQTSMYLCASSFLAGEQYFGPGTRLTVT.